These 20 T cell receptor beta chains share one sample of origin, sequenced in a study of response to subunit inactivated influenza vaccine. TCRdb reprocessed the RT-PCR reads via MiXCR and lists one record per CDR3 protein. The sample consists of approximately 520,000 distinct CDR3 sequences, roughly 25% of them appearing once. The sequencing here drew on CD4+ T cells sorted from PBMCs, taken roughly 5 days after vaccination. These receptors all stem from a man aged 45 to 65 who received an inactivated influenza vaccine.

This clonotype was counted only a few times. V and J are TRBV6-1 and TRBJ1-1; D is unresolved. CDR1 MNHNS and CDR2 SASEGT come from the germline V gene. With 4 bases removed from V and 3 bases from J, the gap between germline ends came to 18 bases. The CDR3 is 16 residues long. The CDR3 is CASSVERVGRDTEAFF. Here the CDR3 DNA reads TGTGCCAGCAGTGTGGAGAGGGTCGGTAGGGACACTGAAGCTTTCTTT.

This clonotype has more than one count but fewer than ten. This sequence joins TRBV27 and TRBJ2-1; no clear D gene. Per germline, CDR1 MNHEY and CDR2 SMNVEV (reference sequence). V lost 1 base and J lost 0, with 7 bases in between. The CDR3 has 15 residues. CDR3 in amino acids: CASSLFPGSYNEQFF. Written as DNA, the CDR3 is TGTGCCAGCAGTTTATTTCCGGGCTCCTACAATGAGCAGTTCTTC.

This clonotype was detected ten times or more. This chain joins TRBV7-2 and TRBJ2-7; 8 positions agree with TRBD2. The CDR3 runs to 14 residues. CDR1 SGHTA and CDR2 FQGNSA come from the germline V gene. After removal of 6 bases from V and 2 bases from J, the junction contained 6 bases not matched to a gene. For the CDR3, the DNA is TGTGCCAGCAGTCCCACTAGCGGCCCCTACGAGCAGTACTTC. Protein sequence: CASSPTSGPYEQYF.

The rearrangement uses TRBV12-3 or TRBV12-4 and TRBJ2-5, with D possibly being TRBD2 (5 bases). Trimming shortened V by 3 bases and J by 2 bases, and 13 bases separated the two germline ends. The CDR3 runs 15 residues. The chain's CDR3 is CASSLRGMGQETQYF. The CDR3 DNA reads TGTGCCAGCAGTTTGCGAGGGATGGGGCAAGAGACCCAGTACTTC.

This clonotype occurred a few times. V and J are TRBV20-1 and TRBJ1-2; 7 bases are shared with TRBD1. This CDR3 is built from 13 residues. V was pared by 5 bases and J by 4 bases, with 7 bases of the junction left unmatched. Per the germline V gene, CDR1 is DFQATT and CDR2 is SNEGSKA (reference sequence). As DNA, the CDR3 is TGCAGTGCTTATCGGACAGGCTTCTATGGCTACACCTTC. The encoded protein is CSAYRTGFYGYTF.

The V gene is TRBV7-2, the J gene TRBJ2-5, with 7 bases aligning to TRBD1. Germline CDR1 reads SGHTA; CDR2 reads FQGNSA. The CDR3 is made up of 16 amino acids. V shed 4 bases and J 8 bases; nucleotides not matched to a gene: 16. The CDR3 sequence is CASSYTSTGQSFTQYF. The DNA of the CDR3 is TGTGCCAGCAGCTACACTTCGACAGGGCAAAGTTTTACCCAGTACTTC.

The chain combines TRBV4-2 with TRBJ2-7; D may be TRBD2 (6 bases). The germline gives CDR1 LGHNA, CDR2 YNFKEQ. The germline V and J ends were trimmed by 2 bases and 3 bases, with 11 bases remaining between them. CDR3 length: 14 residues. The CDR3, as DNA: TGTGCCAGCAGCCAAAGGAGGGGAAACTACGAGCAGTACTTC. Protein product: CASSQRRGNYEQYF.

The rearrangement links TRBV6-5 to TRBJ2-3; the D is unclear. The CDR3 is made up of 14 amino acids. Germline V gene sequence: CDR1 MNHEY, CDR2 SVGAGI. The V and J ends lost 2 bases and 2 bases respectively, with 8 bases between them. The CDR3 reads CASSYSYPTDTQYF. CDR3 bases: TGTGCCAGCAGTTACAGTTACCCCACAGATACGCAGTATTTT.

This clonotype was counted once. This chain joins TRBV7-2 and TRBJ2-6; D uncertain. V was clipped by 10 bases and J by 2 bases, with 21 bases between them. Germline assignment: CDR1 SGHTA and CDR2 FQGNSA. The CDR3 covers 17 residues. The CDR3 reads CATLKTRGGTGANVLTF. The DNA of the CDR3 is TGTGCCACCCTAAAGACCCGTGGTGGAACTGGGGCCAACGTCCTGACTTTC.

This clonotype showed up just a few times. V gene TRBV27 combines with J gene TRBJ2-3; D is undetermined. Trimming took off 7 bases at V and 10 bases at J, with 27 bases between the two ends. The CDR3 consists of 16 residues. Germline-derived CDR1 and CDR2 are MNHEY and SMNVEV (reference sequence). CDR3 DNA sequence: TGTGCCAGCACCAAGTCCGCCCCCCCCTACTTGGGGTCGCAGTATTTT. It specifies CASTKSAPPYLGSQYF.

The chain links TRBV9 to TRBJ2-1, with no clear D. Germline V gene data show CDR1 as SGDLS and CDR2 as YYNGEE. The CDR3 runs to 13 residues. Deletions cut 4 bases from V and 8 bases from J, with 13 bases between. The CDR3 sequence is CASSIGAQDEQFF. The CDR3, as DNA: TGTGCCAGCAGCATTGGAGCTCAGGATGAGCAGTTCTTC.

The chain's CDR3 is CASSLTGGIHEQYF. The CDR3 region has the DNA TGTGCCAGCAGCTTGACAGGGGGAATCCACGAGCAGTACTTC. The genes are TRBV5-5 and TRBJ2-7; 8 nucleotides agree with TRBD1. The CDR3 has 14 residues. V lost 1 base and J lost 5; bases outside the gene matches: 5. Germline CDR1 and CDR2: SGHKS and YYEKEE (reference sequence).

The CDR3 DNA reads TGTGCCAGCAGTCCCTACGGGGGGCTCTACAATGAGCAGTTCTTC. As protein: CASSPYGGLYNEQFF. The chain carries TRBV27 and TRBJ2-1; D is perhaps TRBD2 (7 bases). CDR1 is MNHEY, CDR2 SMNVEV, per germline (reference sequence). The CDR3 contains 15 residues. Trimming left V 5 bases short and J 3 bases short, with 14 bases between.

The chain employs TRBV29-1 and TRBJ1-1; D call uncertain. CDR3 length equals 14 residues. CDR1 SQVTM and CDR2 ANQGSEA come from the germline V gene. Deletions cut 1 base from V and 0 bases from J, with 9 bases between. Here the CDR3 reads CSVEVFSMNTEAFF. In DNA form, the CDR3 reads TGCAGCGTTGAAGTCTTCAGTATGAACACTGAAGCTTTCTTT. The complete variable domain, with remaining parts taken from reference TRBV29-1 and TRBJ1-1, reads SAVISQKPSRDICQRGTSLTIQCQVDSQVTMMFWYRQQPGQSLTLIATANQGSEATYESGFVIDKFPISRPNLTFSTLTVSNMSPEDSSIYLCSVEVFSMNTEAFFGQGTRLTVV.

The gene calls are TRBV7-2 and TRBJ2-5; TRBD1 might be the D (6 bases). CDR3 length equals 16 residues. V dropped 0 bases and J dropped 3 bases, with 14 bases sitting between them. Germline-derived CDR1 and CDR2 are SGHTA and FQGNSA. CDR3 region: CASSLAQGRLKETQYF. The CDR3 region has the DNA TGTGCCAGCAGCTTAGCGCAGGGGCGTTTGAAAGAGACCCAGTACTTC. The whole variable domain, filled in from reference TRBV7-2 and TRBJ2-5, reads GAGVSQSPSNKVTEKGKDVELRCDPISGHTALYWYRQSLGQGLEFLIYFQGNSAPDKSGLPSDRFSAERTGGSVSTLTIQRTQQEDSAVYLCASSLAQGRLKETQYFGPGTRLLVL.

The chain carries TRBV10-2 and TRBJ1-3; a possible D gene is TRBD1 (6 bases). V was clipped by 3 bases and J by 9 bases, with 9 bases between them. This CDR3 has 12 amino acids. In germline, CDR1 is WSHSY, CDR2 SAAADI. CDR3: CASSDEDSTIYF. CDR3 DNA: TGCGCCAGCAGTGACGAGGACAGCACCATATATTTT.

The chain carries TRBV6-1 and TRBJ1-2; no reliable D call. The CDR3 extends over 13 amino acids. The V gene's germline CDR1 is MNHNS and CDR2 SASEGT. The germline V and J ends were trimmed by 5 bases and 8 bases, with 15 bases remaining between them. This CDR3 is CASSQGGMTGYTF. The CDR3 bases are TGTGCCAGCAGTCAAGGAGGCATGACCGGCTACACCTTC.

The chain recombines TRBV21-1 with TRBJ2-3; TRBD1 is taken as the D call from the table, unchecked against the DNA. TRBV21-1 is assigned pseudogene status. This CDR3 is 19 amino acids long. CDR3 sequence: CARSAGDSIIVYGTDTQYF. The CDR3 DNA follows: TGTGCCAGATCGGCCGGGGACAGCATTATTGTTTATGGCACAGATACGCAGTATTTT.

The gene calls are TRBV4-2 and TRBJ2-1; 7 nucleotides line up with TRBD2. The CDR3 runs 16 residues. J lost 6 bases, V lost 0 bases, and 8 bases had no gene match. CDR1 LGHNA and CDR2 YNFKEQ come from the germline V gene. Here the CDR3 DNA reads TGTGCCAGCAGCCAAGAACTAGCGCCAATTTTCAATGAGCAGTTCTTC. The encoded protein is CASSQELAPIFNEQFF.

The rearrangement uses TRBV4-3 and TRBJ2-3, with D perhaps matching TRBD2 (7 bases). The CDR3 loop spans 16 amino acids. The V and J ends lost 1 base and 5 bases respectively, with 16 bases between them. CDR1 LGHNA and CDR2 YSLEER come from the germline V gene. CDR3 in DNA: TGCGCCAGCAGCCAAGTTTGGGGGGGGGGCGGAGATACGCAGTATTTT. Amino acids: CASSQVWGGGGDTQYF.